These T cell receptor beta chains were read from a single sample in a study of T cell changes during pregnancy in multiple sclerosis. Some clones are missing from TCRdb's copy, which holds only in-frame ones; the method was immunoSEQ multiplex PCR. The sample records 75,000 to 95,000 clones, around 90% being singletons. Sequences were derived from peripheral blood, sampled in the first trimester of pregnancy. The receptors stem from a female donor in good health, enrolled as a control in a pregnancy study. Both conserved end residues are part of each CDR3. A D gene is named only where the DNA matches it firmly.

d_call: .; j_call: TRBJ2-1; v_call: TRBV6-4; cdr3_aa: CASSDGPQNEQFF
d_call: TRBD1; j_call: TRBJ2-2; v_call: TRBV18; cdr3_aa: CASSLRTGNTGELFF
d_call: TRBD1; j_call: TRBJ1-1; v_call: TRBV14; cdr3_aa: CASSPGQGWTEAFF
d_call: TRBD2; j_call: TRBJ2-7; v_call: TRBV29-1; cdr3_aa: CSAAPNREVTYEQYF
d_call: .; j_call: TRBJ1-6; v_call: TRBV6-5; cdr3_aa: CASSSQGRGYNSPLHF
d_call: .; j_call: TRBJ1-5; v_call: TRBV7-9; cdr3_aa: CASSLAGEGSNQPQHF
d_call: .; j_call: TRBJ1-1; v_call: TRBV6-1; cdr3_aa: CASSDPTGIINAEAFF
d_call: TRBD1; j_call: TRBJ1-5; v_call: TRBV28; cdr3_aa: CASRILPTGRNQPQHF
d_call: TRBD1; j_call: TRBJ1-2; v_call: TRBV6-1; cdr3_aa: CASSPDRGSGYTF
d_call: .; j_call: TRBJ1-1; v_call: TRBV7-2; cdr3_aa: CASSPGGIRTEAFF
d_call: TRBD1; j_call: TRBJ1-6; v_call: TRBV28; cdr3_aa: CASSLGQVLNSYNSPLHF
d_call: .; j_call: TRBJ2-5; v_call: TRBV19; cdr3_aa: CASSLRDQETQYF
d_call: .; j_call: TRBJ2-1; v_call: TRBV9; cdr3_aa: CASSVESGSSSYNEQFF
d_call: TRBD1; j_call: TRBJ1-6; v_call: TRBV19; cdr3_aa: CASSIGEVNRGRIYNSPLHF
d_call: .; j_call: TRBJ1-5; v_call: TRBV29-1; cdr3_aa: CSVCSQPNQPQHF
d_call: TRBD2; j_call: TRBJ2-3; v_call: TRBV7-9; cdr3_aa: CASSFTSGAGTDTQYF
d_call: TRBD1; j_call: TRBJ1-2; v_call: TRBV27; cdr3_aa: CASSLPPVIRQGFFGYTF
d_call: TRBD2; j_call: TRBJ2-1; v_call: TRBV9; cdr3_aa: CASSPGLAGEQFF
d_call: .; j_call: TRBJ1-1; v_call: TRBV10-3; cdr3_aa: CAISVGDGTEAFF
d_call: TRBD1; j_call: TRBJ1-6; v_call: TRBV27; cdr3_aa: CASSSTRTGFNSPLHF